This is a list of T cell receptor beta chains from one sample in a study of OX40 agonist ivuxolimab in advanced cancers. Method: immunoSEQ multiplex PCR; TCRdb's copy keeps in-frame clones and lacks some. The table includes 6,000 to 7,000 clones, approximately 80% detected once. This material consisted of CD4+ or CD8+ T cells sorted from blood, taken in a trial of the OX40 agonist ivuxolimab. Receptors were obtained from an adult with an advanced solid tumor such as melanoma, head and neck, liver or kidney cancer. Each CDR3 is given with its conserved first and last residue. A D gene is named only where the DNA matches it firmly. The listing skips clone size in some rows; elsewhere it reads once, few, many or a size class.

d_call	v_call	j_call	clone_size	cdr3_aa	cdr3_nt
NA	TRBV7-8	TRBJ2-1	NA	CASSLHEGNEQFF	TGTGCCAGCAGCTTACACGAAGGGAATGAGCAGTTCTTC
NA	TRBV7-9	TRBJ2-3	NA	CASSFRQNTDTQYF	TGTGCCAGCAGCTTCCGACAGAACACAGATACGCAGTATTTT
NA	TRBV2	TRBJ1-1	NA	CASSVTDGWGRAEAFF	TGTGCCAGCAGTGTCACCGACGGGTGGGGCAGAGCAGAAGCTTTCTTT
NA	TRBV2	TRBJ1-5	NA	CASSDLGNNGNQPQHF	TGTGCCAGCAGTGACTTGGGAAACAACGGCAATCAGCCCCAGCATTTT
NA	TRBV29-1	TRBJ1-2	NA	CSVDSPDNYGYTF	TGCAGCGTTGACAGCCCTGATAACTATGGCTACACCTTC
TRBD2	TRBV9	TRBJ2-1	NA	CASRKGTSSYNEQFF	TGTGCCAGCAGAAAAGGGACTAGCTCCTACAATGAGCAGTTCTTC
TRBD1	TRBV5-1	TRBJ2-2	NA	CASNLSPGGTGELFF	TGCGCCAGCAACTTAAGCCCAGGGGGAACCGGGGAGCTGTTTTTT
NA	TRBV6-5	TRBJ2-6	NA	CASSFGPGSGANVLTF	TGTGCCAGCAGTTTCGGACCCGGCTCCGGGGCCAACGTCCTGACTTTC
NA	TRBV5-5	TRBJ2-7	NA	CASSLGILEQYF	TGTGCCAGCAGCCTAGGGATTCTCGAGCAGTACTTC
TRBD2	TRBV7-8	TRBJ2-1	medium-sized	CASSYSLAGGLLYNEQFF	TGTGCCAGCAGCTATTCTCTAGCGGGGGGACTCCTCTACAATGAGCAGTTCTTC
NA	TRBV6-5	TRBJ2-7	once	CASSYSKEKPSYEQYF	TGTGCCAGCAGTTACTCGAAGGAGAAGCCAAGCTACGAGCAGTACTTC
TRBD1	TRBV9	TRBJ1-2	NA	CASSTRDRTYGYTF	TGTGCCAGCAGCACTCGGGACAGGACTTATGGCTACACCTTC
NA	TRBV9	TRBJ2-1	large	CASSVGSSEQFF	TGTGCCAGCAGCGTAGGAAGCTCTGAGCAGTTCTTC